This T cell receptor beta chain was observed in a study of T cells in Graves' hyperthyroidism and ophthalmopathy. Study summary: The authors collected peripheral blood at initial diagnosis, before any treatment. Study results and caveats: Blood shared most expanded thyroid clonotypes above 0.001.

TCR beta CDR3 region amplification was performed from RNA transcripts. A set of HTBI primers served as the primers for a first-round RT-PCR of the TCR CDR3. TCRdb reprocessed the multiplex PCR reads with MiXCR, giving one entry per CDR3 protein. The table includes under 600,000 distinct CDR3 sequences, roughly 15% detected once. Exclusions: uncontrolled infection, other autoimmune disease, pregnancy, lactation. Isolation of PBMCs was performed on 8.5 to 10 ml fresh peripheral blood. As regards this clonotype: Its antigen is unidentified.

Looked up from germline, CDR1 is MNHEY and CDR2 is SMNVEV (reference sequence). Trimming took 2 bases from V and 5 from J, leaving 13 bases between them. The CDR3 is 15 residues long. The chain carries TRBV27 and TRBJ1-5; D possibly corresponds to TRBD1 (6 bases). The source of this sequence is a woman in her 40s with Graves' ophthalmopathy. The sequenced sample consisted of blood. CDR3 DNA: TGTGCCAGCAGTTTAGGTTGGGGGCTTGATCAGCCCCAGCATTTT. The encoded protein is CASSLGWGLDQPQHF.